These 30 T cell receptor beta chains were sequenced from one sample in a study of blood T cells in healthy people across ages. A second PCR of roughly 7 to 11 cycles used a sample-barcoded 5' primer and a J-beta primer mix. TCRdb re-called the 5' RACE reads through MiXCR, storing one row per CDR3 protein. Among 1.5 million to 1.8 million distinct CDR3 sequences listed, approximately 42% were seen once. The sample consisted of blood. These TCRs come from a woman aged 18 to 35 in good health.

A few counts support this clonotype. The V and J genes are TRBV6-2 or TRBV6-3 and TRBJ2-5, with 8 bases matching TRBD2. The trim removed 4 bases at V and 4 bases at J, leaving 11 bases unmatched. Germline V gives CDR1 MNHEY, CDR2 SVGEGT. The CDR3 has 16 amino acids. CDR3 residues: CASSSLLAADGETQYF. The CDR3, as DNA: TGTGCCAGCAGTTCCCTACTAGCGGCGGATGGAGAGACCCAGTACTTC.

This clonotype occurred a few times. Here the CDR3 DNA reads TGCGCCAGCAGCAACCAGGGGGCACAGCTGAACACTGAAGCTTTCTTT. Translated, it gives CASSNQGAQLNTEAFF. This rearrangement joins TRBV4-1 to TRBJ1-1; 8 bases match TRBD1. Germline CDR1 and CDR2: MGHRA and YSYEKL. V gave up 5 bases and J gave up 0 bases; unmatched junction bases: 8. The CDR3 has 16 residues.

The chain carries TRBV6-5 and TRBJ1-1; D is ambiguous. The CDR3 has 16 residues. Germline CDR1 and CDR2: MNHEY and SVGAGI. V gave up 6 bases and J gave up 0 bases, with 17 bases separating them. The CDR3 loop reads CASSYGRPSMNTEAFF. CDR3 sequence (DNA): TGTGCCAGCAGCTATGGACGACCCAGCATGAACACTGAAGCTTTCTTT.

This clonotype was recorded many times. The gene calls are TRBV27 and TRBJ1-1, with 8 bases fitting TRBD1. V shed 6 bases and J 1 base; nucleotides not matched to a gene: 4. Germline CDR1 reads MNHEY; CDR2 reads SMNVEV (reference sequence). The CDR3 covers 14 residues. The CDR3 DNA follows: TGTGCCAGCAGCTTGGGACAGGCGAACACTGAAGCTTTCTTT. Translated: CASSLGQANTEAFF.

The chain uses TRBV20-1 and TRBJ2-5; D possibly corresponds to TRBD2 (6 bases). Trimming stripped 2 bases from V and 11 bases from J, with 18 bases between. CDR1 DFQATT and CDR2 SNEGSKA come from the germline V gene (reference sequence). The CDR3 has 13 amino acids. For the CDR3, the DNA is TGCAGTGCTAGACCTCCGGGACGCGGGGAGCAGTACTTC. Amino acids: CSARPPGRGEQYF.

The chain's CDR3 is CASSQARAGLADTQYF. CDR3 DNA: TGCGCCAGCAGCCAAGCTCGGGCAGGGCTTGCAGATACGCAGTATTTT. The chain has TRBV4-3 and TRBJ2-3, with D tentatively TRBD1 (5 bases). Deletions cut 1 base from V and 4 bases from J, with 15 bases between. The CDR3 runs to 16 residues. Germline loops: CDR1 LGHNA, CDR2 YSLEER.

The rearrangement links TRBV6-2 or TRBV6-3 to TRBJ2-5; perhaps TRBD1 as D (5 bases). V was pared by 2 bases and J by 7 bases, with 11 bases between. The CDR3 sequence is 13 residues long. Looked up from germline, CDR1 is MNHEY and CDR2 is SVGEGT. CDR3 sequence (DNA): TGTGCCAGCAGTTACACCTCCCAGGGGACCCAGTACTTC. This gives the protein CASSYTSQGTQYF.

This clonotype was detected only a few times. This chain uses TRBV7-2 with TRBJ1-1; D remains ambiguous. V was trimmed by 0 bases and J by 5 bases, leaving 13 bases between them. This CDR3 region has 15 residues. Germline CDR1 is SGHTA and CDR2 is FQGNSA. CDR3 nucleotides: TGTGCCAGCAGCTTAGCGCTTGTGTCCCGGACTGAAGCTTTCTTT. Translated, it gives CASSLALVSRTEAFF.

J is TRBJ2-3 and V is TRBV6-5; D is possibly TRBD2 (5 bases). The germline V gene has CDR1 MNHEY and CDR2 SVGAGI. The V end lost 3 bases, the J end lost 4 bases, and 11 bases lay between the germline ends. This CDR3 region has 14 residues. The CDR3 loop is CASSYSVRADTQYF. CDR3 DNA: TGTGCCAGCAGTTATTCGGTGAGGGCAGATACGCAGTATTTT.

As DNA, the CDR3 is TGTGCCGGCCGCGGTTCGATTCTGTACGGAGAGACCCAGTACTTC. Protein product: CAGRGSILYGETQYF. The rearrangement links TRBV2 to TRBJ2-5, with D unresolved. The ends were cut back, 11 bases at V and 4 bases at J, with 23 bases in the middle. Germline CDR1 is SNHLY and CDR2 is FYNNEI. The CDR3 is 15 amino acids.

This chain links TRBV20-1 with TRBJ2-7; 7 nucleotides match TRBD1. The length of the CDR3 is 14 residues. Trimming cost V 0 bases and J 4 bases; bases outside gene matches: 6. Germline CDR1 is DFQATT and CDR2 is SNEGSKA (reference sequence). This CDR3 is CSARDRQGRYEQYF. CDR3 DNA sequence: TGCAGTGCTAGAGATCGACAGGGTAGATACGAGCAGTACTTC.

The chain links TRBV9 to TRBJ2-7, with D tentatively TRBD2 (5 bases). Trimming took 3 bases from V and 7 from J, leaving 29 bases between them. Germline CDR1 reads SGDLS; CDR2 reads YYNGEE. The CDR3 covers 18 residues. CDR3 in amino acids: CASSENGGAPRVYNEQYF. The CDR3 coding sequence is TGTGCCAGCAGCGAGAATGGAGGTGCCCCACGGGTTTACAATGAGCAGTACTTC.

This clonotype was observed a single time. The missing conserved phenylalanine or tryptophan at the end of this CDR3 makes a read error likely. In DNA form, the CDR3 reads TGTGCCAGCAGTTTTTCAGGGGGGGAATACAATGAGCAGTTCTAC. This codes for CASSFSGGEYNEQFY. The gene calls are TRBV27 and TRBJ2-1; TRBD1 or TRBD2 may be the D gene (7 bases each). Germline CDR1 and CDR2: MNHEY and SMNVEV (reference sequence). This CDR3 has 15 residues. Trimming left V 3 bases short and J 4 bases short, with 13 bases between.

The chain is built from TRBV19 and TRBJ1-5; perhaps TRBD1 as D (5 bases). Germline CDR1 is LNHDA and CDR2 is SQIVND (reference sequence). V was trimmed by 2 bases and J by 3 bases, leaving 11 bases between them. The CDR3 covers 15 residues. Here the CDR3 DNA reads TGTGCCAGTAGTATACGAGGGGCGGACAATCAGCCCCAGCATTTT. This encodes CASSIRGADNQPQHF. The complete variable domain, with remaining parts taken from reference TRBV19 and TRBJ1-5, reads DGGITQSPKYLFRKEGQNVTLSCEQNLNHDAMYWYRQDPGQGLRLIYYSQIVNDFQKGDIAEGYSVSREKKESFPLTVTSAQKNPTAFYLCASSIRGADNQPQHFGDGTRLSIL.

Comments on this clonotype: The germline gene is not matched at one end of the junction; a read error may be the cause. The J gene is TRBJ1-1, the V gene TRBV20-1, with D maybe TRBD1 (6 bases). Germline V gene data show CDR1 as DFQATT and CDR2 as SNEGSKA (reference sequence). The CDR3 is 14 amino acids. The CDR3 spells CGAAEQGRITEAFF. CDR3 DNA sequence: TGCGGTGCCGCTGAACAGGGAAGGATCACTGAAGCTTTCTTT.

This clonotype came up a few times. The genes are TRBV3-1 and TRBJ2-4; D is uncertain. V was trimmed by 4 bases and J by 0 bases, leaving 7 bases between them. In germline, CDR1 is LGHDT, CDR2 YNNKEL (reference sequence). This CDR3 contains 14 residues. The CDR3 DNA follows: TGTGCCAGCAGCCTCTGGATAGCCAAAAACATTCAGTACTTC. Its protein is CASSLWIAKNIQYF.

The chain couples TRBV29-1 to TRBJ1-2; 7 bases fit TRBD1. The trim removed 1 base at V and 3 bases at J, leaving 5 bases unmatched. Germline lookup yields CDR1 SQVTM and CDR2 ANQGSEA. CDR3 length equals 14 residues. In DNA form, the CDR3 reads TGCAGCGTTGAAGGAGGGGGCACCTACTATGGCTACACCTTC. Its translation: CSVEGGGTYYGYTF.

As DNA, the CDR3 is TGTGCCAGCAGCTTAGGTGTGGATCAGCTAGCCAAAAACATTCAGTACTTC. Translation gives CASSLGVDQLAKNIQYF. This chain joins TRBV11-2 and TRBJ2-4; D gene ambiguous. CDR3 length equals 17 residues. CDR1 is SGHAT, CDR2 FQNNGV, per germline. V shed 1 base and J shed 0 bases, with 13 bases lying between them.

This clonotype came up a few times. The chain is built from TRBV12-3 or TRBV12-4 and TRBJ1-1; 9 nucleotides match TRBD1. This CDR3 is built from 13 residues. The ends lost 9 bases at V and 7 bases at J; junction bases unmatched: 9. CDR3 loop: CASKNRGHNEAFF. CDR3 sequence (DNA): TGTGCCAGTAAAAACAGGGGGCATAATGAAGCTTTCTTT.

The chain's CDR3 is CASSPGQHNYGYTF. As DNA, the CDR3 is TGTGCCAGCAGCCCGGGACAGCATAACTATGGCTACACCTTC. This chain links TRBV7-2 with TRBJ1-2; 7 nucleotides line up with TRBD1. Germline V gene data show CDR1 as SGHTA and CDR2 as FQGNSA. V lost 5 bases to trimming and J lost 1 base; unmatched junction nucleotides: 4. This CDR3 has 14 amino acids.

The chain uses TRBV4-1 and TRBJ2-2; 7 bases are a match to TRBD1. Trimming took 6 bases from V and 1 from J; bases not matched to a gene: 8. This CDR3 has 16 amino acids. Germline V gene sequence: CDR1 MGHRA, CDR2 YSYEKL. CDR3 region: CASRTPGQRNTGELFF. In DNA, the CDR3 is TGCGCCAGCAGAACCCCGGGACAGAGGAACACCGGGGAGCTGTTTTTT.

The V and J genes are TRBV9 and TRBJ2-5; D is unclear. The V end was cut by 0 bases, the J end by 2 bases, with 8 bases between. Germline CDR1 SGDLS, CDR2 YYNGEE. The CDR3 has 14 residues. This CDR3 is CASSVGSNQETQYF. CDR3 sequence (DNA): TGTGCCAGCAGCGTAGGCAGTAATCAAGAGACCCAGTACTTC. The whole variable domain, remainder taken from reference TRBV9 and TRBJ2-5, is DSGVTQTPKHLITATGQRVTLRCSPRSGDLSVYWYQQSLDQGLQFLIQYYNGEERAKGNILERFSAQQFPDLHSELNLSSLELGDSALYFCASSVGSNQETQYFGPGTRLLVL.

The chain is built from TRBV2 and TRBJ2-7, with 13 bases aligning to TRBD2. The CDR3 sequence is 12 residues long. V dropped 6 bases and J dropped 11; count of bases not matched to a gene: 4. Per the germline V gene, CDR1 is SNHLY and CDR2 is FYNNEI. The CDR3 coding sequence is TGTGCCAGCAGACTAGCGGGGGGGTTCGAGTACTTC. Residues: CASRLAGGFEYF.

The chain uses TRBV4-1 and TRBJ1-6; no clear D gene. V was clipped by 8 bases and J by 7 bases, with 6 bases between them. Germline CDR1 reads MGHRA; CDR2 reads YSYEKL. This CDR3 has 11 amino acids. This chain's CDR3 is CASGSNSPLHF. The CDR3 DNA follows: TGCGCCAGCGGTTCGAATTCACCCCTCCACTTT.

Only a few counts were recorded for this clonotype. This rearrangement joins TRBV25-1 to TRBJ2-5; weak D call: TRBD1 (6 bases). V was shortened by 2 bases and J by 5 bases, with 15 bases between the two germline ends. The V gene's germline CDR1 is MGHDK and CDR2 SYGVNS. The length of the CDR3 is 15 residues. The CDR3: CASSEGDMTRETQYF. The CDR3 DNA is TGTGCCAGCAGTGAAGGGGACATGACAAGGGAGACCCAGTACTTC.

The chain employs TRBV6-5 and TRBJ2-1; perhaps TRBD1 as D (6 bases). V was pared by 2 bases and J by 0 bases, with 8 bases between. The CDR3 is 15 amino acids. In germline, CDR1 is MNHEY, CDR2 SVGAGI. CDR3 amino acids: CASSYEGGSYNEQFF. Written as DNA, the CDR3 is TGTGCCAGCAGTTACGAAGGGGGCTCCTACAATGAGCAGTTCTTC.

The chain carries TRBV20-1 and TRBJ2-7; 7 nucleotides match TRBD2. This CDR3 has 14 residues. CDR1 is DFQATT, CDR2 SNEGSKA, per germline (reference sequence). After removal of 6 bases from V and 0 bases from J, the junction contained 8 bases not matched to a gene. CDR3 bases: TGCAGTGCGGGGGGGGTAGCGGACTCCTACGAGCAGTACTTC. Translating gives CSAGGVADSYEQYF.

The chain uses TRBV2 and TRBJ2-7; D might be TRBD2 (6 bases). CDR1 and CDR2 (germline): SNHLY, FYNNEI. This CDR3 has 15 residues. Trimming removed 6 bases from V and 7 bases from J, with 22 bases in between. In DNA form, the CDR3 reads TGTGCCAGCAGCGGGTGGACTACCCTGCTGGATGAGCAGTACTTC. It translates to CASSGWTTLLDEQYF.

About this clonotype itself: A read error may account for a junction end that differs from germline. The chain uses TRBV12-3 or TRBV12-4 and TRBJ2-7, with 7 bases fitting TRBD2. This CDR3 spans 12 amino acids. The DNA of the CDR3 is TGTGCCAGCGGTTTTGGACTAGTTGGACAGTACTTC. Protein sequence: CASGFGLVGQYF.

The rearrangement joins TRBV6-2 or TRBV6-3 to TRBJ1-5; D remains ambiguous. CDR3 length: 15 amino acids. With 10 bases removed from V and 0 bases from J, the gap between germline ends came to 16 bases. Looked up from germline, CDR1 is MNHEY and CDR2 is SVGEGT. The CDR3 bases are TGTGCCACCTGTGAACAACCCTATAGCAATCAGCCCCAGCATTTT. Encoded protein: CATCEQPYSNQPQHF.